The entry below describes one T cell receptor (beta chain). The target antigen is unknown. The data derive from a study of human thymus T cells. Thymus tissue for the work was resected from patients undergoing corrective heart surgery. The people who donated were healthy Finnish babies having corrective surgery for congenital heart defects. General study points: Within thymic and blood repertoires, V and J gene usage appeared to be biased. Related research described strongly overlapping thymic repertoires in unrelated people.

This CDR3 has 18 amino acids. Trimming removed 2 bases at V and 2 bases at J, with 19 bases between. Per germline, CDR1 SGHTA and CDR2 FQGNSA. Clones were read by immunoSEQ multiplex PCR, and TCRdb kept only the in-frame ones, dropping some. The table shows around 130,000 clones, with approximately 96% occurring only once. The V and J genes are TRBV7-2 and TRBJ2-1; tentative D call: TRBD2 (6 bases). Source material: thymus tissue. This TCR derives from a boy under three years old with a congenital heart defect but otherwise immunologically healthy. In nucleotides, the CDR3 is TGTGCCAGCAGCTTAAAGGGGCGGGGTAAGAAGCCCTACAATGAGCAGTTCTTC. Translation gives CASSLKGRGKKPYNEQFF.